This T cell receptor (beta chain) comes out of a study of spatial heterogeneity in lung cancer. Study at large: PBMC samples from follow-up, where available, were sequenced a median of approximately 24 months after resection. A consistent excess of beta-chain over alpha-chain sequences was detected.

This CDR3 spans 13 amino acids. Trimming took 2 bases from V and 9 from J, leaving 12 bases between them. Germline values: CDR1 MNHEY, CDR2 SVGEGT. Time point here: blood at routine non-recurrence follow-up after resection. Individual TCR cDNA molecules each bore their own unique molecular identifier. From the 5' RACE reads, TCRdb called clonotypes with MiXCR, one entry per CDR3 protein. The sample holds about 19,000 distinct CDR3 sequences, about 9.1% seen once. This clonotype was seen repeatedly, ten times or more. Its specificity is unknown. General observations from the study: Whereas they appeared in blood less at follow-up, ubiquitous expanded tumor TCRs appeared there more at resection.

The V and J genes are TRBV6-2 or TRBV6-3 and TRBJ2-3; D may be TRBD2 (5 bases). The TCR originated in a female donor with early-stage non-small cell lung cancer. The sample was PBMCs, taken at follow-up. DNA for the CDR3: TGTGCCAGCAGTTACGGGCTAGCTGACACGCAGTATTTT. Encoded protein: CASSYGLADTQYF.